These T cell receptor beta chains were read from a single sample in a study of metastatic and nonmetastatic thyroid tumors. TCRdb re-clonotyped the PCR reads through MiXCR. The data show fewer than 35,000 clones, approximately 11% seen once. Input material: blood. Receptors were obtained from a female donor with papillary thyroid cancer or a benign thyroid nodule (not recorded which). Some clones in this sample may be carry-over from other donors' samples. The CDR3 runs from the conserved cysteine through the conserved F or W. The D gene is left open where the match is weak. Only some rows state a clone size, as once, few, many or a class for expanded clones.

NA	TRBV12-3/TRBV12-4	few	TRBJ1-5	CASSPTGPPLSNQPQHF	TGTGCCAGCAGTCCGACAGGACCCCCATTAAGCAATCAGCCCCAGCATTTT
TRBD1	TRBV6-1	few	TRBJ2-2	CASSEIGTAFTGELFF	TGTGCCAGCAGTGAAATAGGGACAGCCTTCACCGGGGAGCTGTTTTTT
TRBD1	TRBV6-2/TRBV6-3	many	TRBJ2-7	CASSPKPRQGIYEQYF	TGTGCCAGCAGTCCAAAACCTCGACAGGGTATCTACGAGCAGTACTTC
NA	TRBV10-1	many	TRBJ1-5	CASSSRQNQHF	TGCGCCAGCAGTAGCAGACAGAACCAGCATTTT
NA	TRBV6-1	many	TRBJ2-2	CASSKPNQITGELFF	TGTGCCAGCAGTAAGCCTAATCAAATTACCGGGGAGCTGTTTTTT
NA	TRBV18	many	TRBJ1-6	CASSPQKNSPLHF	TGTGCCAGCTCACCGCAAAAGAATTCACCCCTCCACTTT
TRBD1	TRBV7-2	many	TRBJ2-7	CASSPWTGSGYEQYF	TGTGCCAGCAGCCCGTGGACAGGAAGCGGCTACGAGCAGTACTTC
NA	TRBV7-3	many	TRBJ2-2	CASSSPVAGELFF	TGTGCCAGCAGCTCGCCGGTAGCCGGGGAGCTGTTTTTT
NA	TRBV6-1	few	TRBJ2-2	CASSPTHPPNTGELFF	TGTGCCAGCAGTCCTACCCACCCTCCGAACACCGGGGAGCTGTTTTTT
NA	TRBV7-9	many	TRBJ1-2	CASSPSGSDDGYTF	TGTGCCAGCAGCCCCTCGGGCTCCGACGATGGCTACACCTTC
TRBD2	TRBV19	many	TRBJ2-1	CASSIRGREGNEQFF	TGTGCCAGTAGTATACGGGGGCGGGAGGGCAATGAGCAGTTCTTC
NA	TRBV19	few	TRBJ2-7	CASRETLWGEQYF	TGTGCCAGTAGGGAGACTCTGTGGGGCGAGCAGTACTTC
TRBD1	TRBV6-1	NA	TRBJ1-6	CASSEGTGSSPLHF	TGTGCCAGCAGTGAAGGGACAGGGAGTTCACCCCTCCACTTT
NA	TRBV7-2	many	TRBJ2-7	CASSSRSSYEQYF	TGTGCCAGCAGCTCCAGGTCGTCGTACGAGCAGTACTTC
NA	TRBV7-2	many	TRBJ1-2	CASSLDRGAGYGYTF	TGTGCCAGCAGCCTCGATCGGGGGGCAGGCTATGGCTACACCTTC
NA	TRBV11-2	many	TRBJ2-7	CASSLVPTYEQYF	TGTGCCAGCAGCTTAGTTCCTACCTACGAGCAGTACTTC
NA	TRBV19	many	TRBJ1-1	CASSRFKRPNTEAFF	TGTGCCAGTAGTAGGTTCAAGAGACCGAACACTGAAGCTTTCTTT
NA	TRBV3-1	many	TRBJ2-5	CASSPTVISVGTQYF	TGTGCCAGCAGCCCTACTGTGATTAGCGTGGGGACCCAGTACTTC
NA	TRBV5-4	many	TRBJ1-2	CASTPGPTYGYTF	TGTGCCAGCACCCCGGGCCCGACCTATGGCTACACCTTC
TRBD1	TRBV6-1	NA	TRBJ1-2	CAVTTGEGGYTF	TGTGCCGTGACGACAGGGGAGGGAGGCTACACCTTC
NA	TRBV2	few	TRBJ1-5	CASRPDGGGQPQHF	TGTGCCAGCAGGCCTGACGGGGGAGGCCAGCCCCAGCATTTT
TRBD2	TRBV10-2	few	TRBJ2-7	CASSEGGLAGEHYDQYF	TGCGCCAGCAGTGAAGGTGGTCTAGCGGGAGAGCACTACGATCAGTATTTC
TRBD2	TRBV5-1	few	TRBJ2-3	CASSERLAEETDTQYF	TGCGCCAGCAGCGAAAGACTAGCGGAGGAAACAGATACGCAGTATTTT
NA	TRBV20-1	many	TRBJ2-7	CSASQVYEQYF	TGCAGTGCTTCACAGGTCTACGAGCAGTACTTC
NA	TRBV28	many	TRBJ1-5	CASSLGANSNQPQHF	TGTGCCAGCAGTTTGGGCGCAAATAGCAATCAGCCCCAGCATTTT
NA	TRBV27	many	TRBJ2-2	CASSLLGTANTGELFF	TGTGCCAGCAGTCTCCTCGGGACGGCGAACACCGGGGAGCTGTTTTTT
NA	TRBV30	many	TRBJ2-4	CAWSWDKAIQYF	TGTGCCTGGAGCTGGGATAAAGCCATTCAGTACTTC
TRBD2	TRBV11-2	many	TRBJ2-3	CASSLGGGEATDTQYF	TGTGCCAGCAGCTTAGGGGGGGGAGAGGCGACAGATACGCAGTATTTT
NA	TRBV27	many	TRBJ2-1	CASSLSASSSYNEQFF	TGTGCCAGCAGTTTATCCGCAAGTAGCTCCTACAATGAGCAGTTCTTC
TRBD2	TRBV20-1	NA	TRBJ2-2	CSARGLAGGPFTGELFF	TGCAGTGCTAGGGGACTAGCGGGGGGGCCTTTCACCGGGGAGCTGTTTTTT
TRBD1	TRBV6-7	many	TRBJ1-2	CASSSPGQGRYGYTF	TGTGCCAGCAGTTCCCCGGGACAGGGGAGATACGGCTACACCTTC
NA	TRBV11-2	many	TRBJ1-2	CASSLGDSRLGYGYTF	TGTGCCAGCAGCTTAGGAGACAGCCGTCTGGGCTATGGCTACACCTTC
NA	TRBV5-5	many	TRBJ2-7	CASSLRASREQYF	TGTGCCAGCAGCTTGAGGGCATCGCGCGAGCAGTACTTC
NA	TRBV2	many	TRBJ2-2	CAGSGLGVETGELFF	TGTGCCGGCAGTGGGTTGGGGGTAGAGACCGGGGAGCTGTTTTTT
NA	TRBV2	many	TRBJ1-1	CASSLPREAFF	TGTGCCAGCAGCTTACCACGGGAAGCTTTCTTT
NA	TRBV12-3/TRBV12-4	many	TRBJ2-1	CASRVRAGTPYNEQFF	TGTGCCAGCAGGGTAAGGGCCGGGACACCCTACAATGAGCAGTTCTTC
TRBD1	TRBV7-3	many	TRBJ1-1	CASRSPGGKNTEAFF	TGTGCCAGCAGGTCTCCAGGGGGAAAGAACACTGAAGCTTTCTTT
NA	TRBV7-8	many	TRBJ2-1	CASSLRWPNNHYNEQFF	TGTGCCAGCAGCTTACGTTGGCCCAACAACCACTACAATGAGCAGTTCTTC
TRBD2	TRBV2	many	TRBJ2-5	CARRTSGEETQYF	TGTGCCCGGCGGACTAGCGGGGAAGAGACCCAGTACTTC
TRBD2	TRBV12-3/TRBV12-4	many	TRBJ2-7	CASSPRIPGLGGEQYF	TGTGCCAGCAGTCCCCGGATTCCGGGACTAGGTGGCGAGCAGTACTTC
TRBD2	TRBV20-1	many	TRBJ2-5	CSARGTSGKETQYF	TGCAGTGCTAGAGGGACTAGCGGGAAAGAGACCCAGTACTTC
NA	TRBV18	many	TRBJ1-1	CASSPGRTEGGAFF	TGTGCCAGCTCACCCGGGCGGACAGAGGGAGGTGCTTTCTTT
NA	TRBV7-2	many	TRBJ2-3	CASSPRQQGTDTQYF	TGTGCCAGCAGCCCCAGACAGCAAGGCACAGATACGCAGTATTTT
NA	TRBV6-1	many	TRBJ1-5	CASSEFEGSQPQHF	TGTGCCAGCAGTGAATTCGAGGGGTCGCAGCCCCAGCATTTT
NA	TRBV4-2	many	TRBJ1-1	CASSQPRGGSEAFF	TGTGCCAGCAGCCAACCCCGGGGAGGGTCTGAAGCTTTCTTT
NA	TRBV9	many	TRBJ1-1	CASSVAPMNTEAFF	TGTGCCAGCAGCGTAGCACCCATGAACACTGAAGCTTTCTTT
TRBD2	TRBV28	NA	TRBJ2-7	CASSLTHSGRSNYEQYF	TGTGCCAGCAGCTTGACCCATAGCGGGAGGTCGAACTACGAGCAGTACTTC
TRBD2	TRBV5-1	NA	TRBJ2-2	CASGTGLAGVSTGELFF	TGCGCCAGCGGGACAGGACTAGCGGGGGTCAGCACCGGGGAGCTGTTTTTT
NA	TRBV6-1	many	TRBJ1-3	CASRGGEVPGNTIYF	TGTGCCAGCAGGGGGGGGGAAGTCCCTGGAAACACCATATATTTT